This passage covers 13 T cell receptor beta chains from one sample sequenced in a study of technical replicates of blood from a handful of donors. Repertoires were generated with immunoSEQ multiplex PCR, while TCRdb's copy carries only in-frame clones and drops some. The sample lists about 70,000 clones, roughly 89% occurring once. The sequencing sample was made of T cells isolated from PBMCs. The receptor set was obtained from a human donor in good health.

The chain combines TRBV13 with TRBJ2-7, with 15 bases that match TRBD2. The germline gives CDR1 PRHDT, CDR2 FYEKMQ (reference sequence). J was trimmed by 5 bases and V by 5 bases; bases with no gene match: 16. This CDR3 has 19 amino acids. CDR3 nucleotides: TGTGCCAGCAGCCCGCCCAGGACTAGCGGGAGGGCCTCCGGTAACGAGCAGTACTTC. This translates into CASSPPRTSGRASGNEQYF.

The V call is TRBV5-4, the J call TRBJ2-3, with TRBD2 matching 9 bases. In germline, CDR1 is SGHNT, CDR2 YYREEE (reference sequence). Trimming removed 5 bases from V and 5 bases from J; junction bases left unmatched: 12. The CDR3 is 16 amino acids. Here the CDR3 DNA reads TGTGCCAGCAGTCTGGGTGTAGCGGGAGTTCAAGATACGCAGTATTTT. Translated, it gives CASSLGVAGVQDTQYF.

V gene TRBV11-2 combines with J gene TRBJ1-4; D not resolved. Trimming removed 2 bases from V and 5 bases from J, with 12 bases in between. The CDR3 is 15 residues long. Germline lookup yields CDR1 SGHAT and CDR2 FQNNGV. CDR3 nucleotides: TGTGCCAGCAGCTTAATGCCCGAGGCGAATGAAAAACTGTTTTTT. This sequence encodes CASSLMPEANEKLFF.

The chain links TRBV30 to TRBJ1-1; D might be TRBD1 (6 bases). The germline V and J ends were trimmed by 4 bases and 7 bases, with 22 bases remaining between them. CDR3 length: 15 residues. Germline-derived CDR1 and CDR2 are GTSNPN and SVGIG (reference sequence). In DNA, the CDR3 is TGTGCCTGGAAACAGACAGGTTATTTCTCGTTTGAAGCTTTCTTT. Its protein product is CAWKQTGYFSFEAFF. Full variable domain (rest looked up from reference TRBV30 and TRBJ1-1): SQTIHQWPATLVQPVGSPLSLECTVEGTSNPNLYWYRQAAGRGLQLLFYSVGIGQISSEVPQNLSASRPQDRQFILSSKKLLLSDSGFYLCAWKQTGYFSFEAFFGQGTRLTVV.

The chain links TRBV7-6 to TRBJ2-1, with TRBD2 matching over 16 bases. The CDR3 is 18 residues long. J was trimmed by 9 bases and V by 4 bases; bases with no gene match: 12. Germline-derived CDR1 and CDR2 are SGHVS and FNYEAQ. The CDR3 DNA reads TGTGCCAGCAGCTCCCATCTTGGAGGGACTAGCGGGAGGGGTGAGCAGTTCTTC. This codes for CASSSHLGGTSGRGEQFF.

The chain links TRBV5-1 to TRBJ1-4; 7 nucleotides align to TRBD1. The CDR3 sequence is 17 residues long. The J segment lost 6 bases and the V segment lost 3 bases, leaving 14 bases of the junction unmatched. Germline lookup yields CDR1 SGHRS and CDR2 YFSETQ. The CDR3 DNA follows: TGCGCCAGCAGCTCCGCCGTAAGACAGGGAACGGATGAAAAACTGTTTTTT. Translating it yields CASSSAVRQGTDEKLFF.

This rearrangement joins TRBV30 to TRBJ2-7, with 7 bases matching TRBD1. The CDR3 spans 18 residues. CDR1 is GTSNPN and CDR2 is SVGIG in the germline V gene (reference sequence). Trimming at V came to 0 bases and at J to 1 base, leaving 15 bases not matched to a gene. The CDR3 here is CAWSVDFSGTDKSYEQYF. CDR3 coding DNA: TGTGCCTGGAGTGTAGACTTTAGTGGGACAGACAAGTCCTACGAGCAGTACTTC. Full variable domain (rest looked up from reference TRBV30 and TRBJ2-7): SQTIHQWPATLVQPVGSPLSLECTVEGTSNPNLYWYRQAAGRGLQLLFYSVGIGQISSEVPQNLSASRPQDRQFILSSKKLLLSDSGFYLCAWSVDFSGTDKSYEQYFGPGTRLTVT.

The chain joins TRBV9 to TRBJ1-2; D unclear. CDR1 and CDR2 from the germline V gene are SGDLS and YYNGEE. This CDR3 spans 16 amino acids. The V end lost 4 bases, the J end lost 1 base, and 17 bases lay between the germline ends. The CDR3 spells CASSPIGEGLNYGYTF. In nucleotides, the CDR3 is TGTGCCAGCAGCCCCATCGGTGAAGGACTTAACTATGGCTACACCTTC.

The V and J genes are TRBV7-9 and TRBJ2-1; 10 nucleotides match TRBD2. CDR1 is SEHNR, CDR2 FQNEAQ, per germline (reference sequence). V shed 0 bases, J shed 4 bases, and the junction held 0 bases outside the gene matches. This CDR3 comprises 15 residues. The CDR3: CASSLALAGYNEQFF. Here the CDR3 DNA reads TGTGCCAGCAGCTTAGCACTAGCGGGATACAATGAGCAGTTCTTC.

The gene calls are TRBV11-3 and TRBJ2-1; D is ambiguous. Germline assignment: CDR1 SGHNT and CDR2 YENEEA. This CDR3 contains 16 residues. Trimming cost V 0 bases and J 1 base, with 10 bases left between them. The CDR3 DNA is TGTGCCAGCAGCTTAGATCGACTTCTTTCCTACAATGAGCAGTTCTTC. Protein: CASSLDRLLSYNEQFF.

The chain combines TRBV30 with TRBJ2-1; 8 bases fit TRBD2. This CDR3 has 13 amino acids. V dropped 0 bases and J dropped 10; count of bases not matched to a gene: 5. Germline V gene sequence: CDR1 GTSNPN, CDR2 SVGIG (reference sequence). The CDR3 bases are TGTGCCTGGAGTGTAGCGGGAGCAGAAGAGCAGTTCTTC. It translates to CAWSVAGAEEQFF.

V gene TRBV5-5 combines with J gene TRBJ2-7, with 14 bases that match TRBD2. Germline CDR1 and CDR2: SGHKS and YYEKEE (reference sequence). The CDR3 is 18 amino acids. V was pared by 2 bases and J by 2 bases, with 9 bases of the junction left unmatched. CDR3 loop: CASSLSWGTSGGTYEQYF. Here the CDR3 DNA reads TGTGCCAGCAGCTTATCGTGGGGGACTAGCGGGGGCACCTACGAGCAGTACTTC.

V usage is TRBV9 and J usage is TRBJ2-3; D perhaps matches TRBD2 (5 bases). Looked up from germline, CDR1 is SGDLS and CDR2 is YYNGEE. The CDR3 runs 14 residues. V was clipped by 0 bases and J by 4 bases, with 9 bases between them. The CDR3 loop reads CASSVDPGSDTQYF. CDR3 nucleotides: TGTGCCAGCAGCGTAGACCCGGGGTCAGATACGCAGTATTTT.